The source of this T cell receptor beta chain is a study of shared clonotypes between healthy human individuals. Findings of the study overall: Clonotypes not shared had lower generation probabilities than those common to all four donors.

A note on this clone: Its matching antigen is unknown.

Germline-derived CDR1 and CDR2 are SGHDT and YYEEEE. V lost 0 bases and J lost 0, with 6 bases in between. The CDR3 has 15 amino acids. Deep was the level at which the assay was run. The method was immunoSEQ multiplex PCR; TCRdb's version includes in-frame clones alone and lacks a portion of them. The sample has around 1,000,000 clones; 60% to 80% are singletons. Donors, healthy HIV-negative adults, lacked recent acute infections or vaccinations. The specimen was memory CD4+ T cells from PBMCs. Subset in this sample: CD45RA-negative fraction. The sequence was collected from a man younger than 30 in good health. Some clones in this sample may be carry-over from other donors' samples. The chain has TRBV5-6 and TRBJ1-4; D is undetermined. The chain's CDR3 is CASSLGLTTNEKLFF. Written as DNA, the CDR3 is TGTGCCAGCAGCTTGGGACTTACAACTAATGAAAAACTGTTTTTT.